The 23 T cell receptor beta chains presented below share a single source sample, sequenced in a study of T cell changes during pregnancy in multiple sclerosis. The table came from immunoSEQ multiplex PCR; TCRdb's copy has only in-frame clones and leaves some out. The sample includes tens of thousands of clones, around 94% of them seen just once. Sample: peripheral blood, taken in the third trimester of pregnancy. These receptors all come from a female donor with multiple sclerosis, enrolled in a pregnancy study.

The chain is built from TRBV11-2 and TRBJ2-2; 8 bases agree with TRBD2. Germline values: CDR1 SGHAT, CDR2 FQNNGV. The CDR3 is 14 amino acids. V lost 2 bases to trimming and J lost 5 bases; unmatched junction nucleotides: 1. The CDR3 loop reads CASSLKRETGELFF. The CDR3 region has the DNA TGTGCCAGCAGCTTAAAGCGGGAGACCGGGGAGCTGTTTTTT.

This chain joins TRBV27 and TRBJ2-2; D may be TRBD2 (7 bases). This CDR3 has 14 amino acids. Germline V gene sequence: CDR1 MNHEY, CDR2 SMNVEV (reference sequence). Trimming pared 3 bases from V and 7 bases from J, leaving 12 bases between. This chain's CDR3 is CASSLGGQGGELFF. CDR3 sequence (DNA): TGTGCCAGCAGTTTGGGGGGGCAGGGCGGGGAGCTGTTTTTT.

The rearrangement links TRBV6-1 to TRBJ2-4; 9 bases are shared with TRBD1. Germline lookup yields CDR1 MNHNS and CDR2 SASEGT. V was clipped by 3 bases and J by 6 bases; unmatched bases: 6. CDR3 length: 15 amino acids. CDR3 nucleotide sequence: TGTGCCAGCAGTGAGGGGGGGACAGGGAGAAACATTCAGTACTTC. It yields the protein CASSEGGTGRNIQYF.

The J gene is TRBJ1-2, the V gene TRBV7-2, with 7 positions matching TRBD1. Germline CDR1 reads SGHTA; CDR2 reads FQGNSA. The CDR3 spans 15 residues. V lost 10 bases to trimming and J lost 0 bases; unmatched junction nucleotides: 11. This chain's CDR3 is CATGTTGRTNYGYTF. The CDR3 nucleotides read TGTGCCACGGGAACGACAGGGCGTACTAACTATGGCTACACCTTC.

The chain recombines TRBV6-6 with TRBJ1-3, with D tentatively TRBD1 (6 bases). The V end lost 5 bases, the J end lost 0 bases, and 11 bases lay between the germline ends. Germline CDR1 MNHNY, CDR2 SVGAGI (reference sequence). The CDR3 consists of 15 residues. The CDR3 DNA reads as TGTGCCAGCAGTCGGGACACTAGCTCTGGAAACACCATATATTTT. Its translation: CASSRDTSSGNTIYF.

The chain employs TRBV5-1 and TRBJ2-3; TRBD2 matches 9 bases. This CDR3 has 15 residues. Germline V CDR1 and CDR2: SGHRS, YFSETQ. V trimming: 4 bases; J trimming: 0 bases; junction bases outside the gene matches: 3. CDR3 DNA: TGCGCCAGCAGCCTTACTAGCGGGAGCACAGATACGCAGTATTTT. Encoded protein: CASSLTSGSTDTQYF.

The V and J genes are TRBV11-2 and TRBJ2-7; 11 bases agree with TRBD2. This CDR3 region has 12 residues. Germline V gene lookup returns CDR1 SGHAT and CDR2 FQNNGV. The V gene end was trimmed by 5 bases and the J gene end by 10 bases; junction bases not matched to a gene: 4. The chain's CDR3 is CASSPGLAEQYF. DNA for the CDR3: TGTGCCAGCAGCCCGGGACTAGCGGAACAGTACTTC. Full variable domain (remainder filled in from reference TRBV11-2 and TRBJ2-7): EAGVAQSPRYKIIEKRQSVAFWCNPISGHATLYWYQQILGQGPKLLIQFQNNGVVDDSQLPKDRFSAERLKGVDSTLKIQPAKLEDSAVYLCASSPGLAEQYFGPGTRLTVT.

V gene TRBV29-1 combines with J gene TRBJ1-2; 7 bases are shared with TRBD1. Trimming removed 7 bases from V and 6 bases from J; junction bases left unmatched: 5. This CDR3 is 11 amino acids long. Germline values: CDR1 SQVTM, CDR2 ANQGSEA. CDR3 coding DNA: TGCAGCGCGACAGGGCCGGATGGCTACACCTTC. Its protein is CSATGPDGYTF.

The chain joins TRBV9 to TRBJ1-1; D unresolved. Trimming took 0 bases from V and 1 from J, leaving 10 bases between them. The CDR3 is 15 residues long. Germline V gene sequence: CDR1 SGDLS, CDR2 YYNGEE. CDR3 nucleotides: TGTGCCAGCAGCGTAGGGCCCAGACAGAACACTGAAGCTTTCTTT. Translated, it gives CASSVGPRQNTEAFF.

CDR3: CASSVTGGGQPQHF. The CDR3 nucleotides read TGTGCCAGCAGTGTGACAGGGGGAGGTCAGCCCCAGCATTTT. The rearrangement joins TRBV28 to TRBJ1-5; 9 nucleotides agree with TRBD1. The ends lost 5 bases at V and 6 bases at J; junction bases unmatched: 5. Germline assignment: CDR1 MDHEN and CDR2 SYDVKM. The CDR3 sequence is 14 residues long.

The rearrangement uses TRBV19 and TRBJ1-2; no firm D call. From germline, CDR1 is LNHDA and CDR2 SQIVND (reference sequence). The CDR3 spans 14 residues. The V and J ends lost 0 bases and 2 bases respectively, with 7 bases between them. The DNA of the CDR3 is TGTGCCAGTAGTATAGATGGGCAGAACTATGGCTACACCTTC. Residues: CASSIDGQNYGYTF. Full variable domain (missing parts from reference TRBV19 and TRBJ1-2): DGGITQSPKYLFRKEGQNVTLSCEQNLNHDAMYWYRQDPGQGLRLIYYSQIVNDFQKGDIAEGYSVSREKKESFPLTVTSAQKNPTAFYLCASSIDGQNYGYTFGSGTRLTVV.

The chain links TRBV27 to TRBJ2-7; perhaps TRBD1 as D (5 bases). The V end was cut by 3 bases, the J end by 4 bases, with 19 bases between. The germline V gene has CDR1 MNHEY and CDR2 SMNVEV (reference sequence). This CDR3 contains 16 residues. The DNA for the CDR3 is TGTGCCAGCAGTTTGTCAAGTCTTGGGGCCCTATACGAGCAGTACTTC. It specifies CASSLSSLGALYEQYF.

This chain joins TRBV5-5 and TRBJ1-5; D is perhaps TRBD1 (6 bases). The V and J ends lost 0 bases and 5 bases respectively, with 18 bases between them. The CDR3 consists of 17 residues. The germline gives CDR1 SGHKS, CDR2 YYEKEE (reference sequence). The CDR3 DNA is TGTGCCAGCAGCTTGGCCTCTCGGGGGGCCAGTCATCAGCCCCAGCATTTT. This gives the protein CASSLASRGASHQPQHF.

This clone was seen once. The V gene is TRBV7-2, the J gene TRBJ2-6; D gene unclear. The germline CDR1 and CDR2 sequences are SGHTA and FQGNSA. This CDR3 contains 14 residues. V was shortened by 3 bases and J by 0 bases, with 3 bases between the two germline ends. CDR3 sequence: CASSFSSGANVLTF. Here the CDR3 DNA reads TGTGCCAGCAGCTTTAGCTCTGGGGCCAACGTCCTGACTTTC.

The chain employs TRBV28 and TRBJ1-1; 8 positions match TRBD1. V gave up 6 bases and J gave up 0 bases; unmatched junction bases: 9. The CDR3 consists of 16 residues. Per the germline V gene, CDR1 is MDHEN and CDR2 is SYDVKM. DNA for the CDR3: TGTGCCAGCAGGGGTGCCGGGACAGGTATGAACACTGAAGCTTTCTTT. It translates to CASRGAGTGMNTEAFF.

The V gene is TRBV7-9, the J gene TRBJ2-7; D uncertain. This CDR3 has 13 amino acids. CDR1 and CDR2 (germline): SEHNR, FQNEAQ (reference sequence). The V end lost 5 bases, the J end lost 2 bases, and 10 bases lay between the germline ends. The CDR3 DNA sequence: TGTGCCAGCAGCGGCAGTGAGGCCTACGAGCAGTACTTC. The encoded protein is CASSGSEAYEQYF.

This sequence joins TRBV7-9 and TRBJ2-2, with D possibly matching TRBD1 (6 bases). CDR3 length: 15 amino acids. The V gene lost 4 bases and the J gene lost 7 bases, with 16 bases spanning the gap. CDR1 SEHNR and CDR2 FQNEAQ come from the germline V gene (reference sequence). The CDR3 DNA reads as TGTGCCAGCAGCTCCGCCCAGGGGCGTATCGGGGAGCTGTTTTTT. Amino acids: CASSSAQGRIGELFF.

V usage is TRBV18 and J usage is TRBJ1-1, with a weak D call TRBD1 (5 bases). CDR3 length: 16 amino acids. Germline V CDR1 and CDR2: KGHSH, LQKENI. Trimming took off 2 bases at V and 6 bases at J, with 19 bases between the two ends. The CDR3: CASSPRLGGQGPEAFF. The CDR3 DNA is TGTGCCAGCTCACCAAGGCTCGGGGGTCAGGGTCCTGAAGCTTTCTTT.

V is TRBV9 and J is TRBJ2-1; 9 bases align to TRBD1. Unmatched junction bases numbered 12, after V lost 0 bases and J lost 5 bases. The CDR3 length is 18 residues. The germline CDR1 and CDR2 sequences are SGDLS and YYNGEE. The CDR3 coding sequence is TGTGCCAGCAGCGTAGTTGGGGTGCGGGACAGGGTTGACAATGAGCAGTTCTTC. Amino acids: CASSVVGVRDRVDNEQFF.

The CDR3 loop reads CASRQLVGEAYNEQFF. As DNA, the CDR3 is TGCGCCAGCAGGCAACTAGTGGGGGAGGCCTACAATGAGCAGTTCTTC. The V gene is TRBV5-1, the J gene TRBJ2-1; D possibly corresponds to TRBD2 (6 bases). Germline CDR1 and CDR2: SGHRS and YFSETQ. This CDR3 has 16 residues. The ends were cut back, 5 bases at V and 2 bases at J, with 17 bases in the middle.

The chain links TRBV2 to TRBJ2-5; 8 positions agree with TRBD1. V gave up 3 bases and J gave up 6 bases; unmatched junction bases: 6. The CDR3 is 14 amino acids. Per the germline V gene, CDR1 is SNHLY and CDR2 is FYNNEI. This CDR3 is CASSEDRDRKTQYF. CDR3 DNA: TGTGCCAGCAGTGAGGACAGGGACCGCAAGACCCAGTACTTC. The variable domain in full, with the rest retrieved from reference TRBV2 and TRBJ2-5, is EPEVTQTPSHQVTQMGQEVILRCVPISNHLYFYWYRQILGQKVEFLVSFYNNEISEKSEIFDDQFSVERPDGSNFTLKIRSTKLEDSAMYFCASSEDRDRKTQYFGPGTRLLVL.

This chain links TRBV27 with TRBJ2-1, with a weak D call TRBD2 (6 bases). CDR1 is MNHEY and CDR2 is SMNVEV in the germline V gene (reference sequence). Trimming took off 6 bases at V and 7 bases at J, with 13 bases between the two ends. This CDR3 is 13 amino acids long. The CDR3 nucleotides are TGTGCCAGCAGCTGGGGTAGCGGTAATGAGCAGTTCTTC. It codes for CASSWGSGNEQFF.

CDR3 coding DNA: TGTGCCAGCAGTCCTAGCATCGCGACCGGGGAGCTGTTTTTT. Translation gives CASSPSIATGELFF. The chain employs TRBV6-4 and TRBJ2-2; a possible D gene is TRBD2 (5 bases). The CDR3 is 14 amino acids. Trimming pared 5 bases from V and 5 bases from J, leaving 12 bases between. From germline, CDR1 is MRHNA and CDR2 SNTAGT.